This T cell receptor beta chain was sequenced in a study of CD8 T cells in Susac syndrome. Sequencing of TCR beta was performed on blood CD8+ and CD4+ T cells. RNA totalling about 0.5 to 1 ug underwent reverse transcription with random hexamers. It was immunoSEQ multiplex PCR that amplified TCR beta CDR3 across 54 Vbeta and 13 Jbeta. TCRdb used MiXCR to reprocess the immunoSEQ multiplex PCR reads, holding one entry per CDR3 protein. The data contain 300,000 to 350,000 distinct CDR3 sequences, 92% of them seen just once; the ten biggest clones take up approximately 0.065%. The V end lost 6 bases, the J end lost 2 bases, and 23 bases lay between the germline ends. The CDR3 length is 17 residues. Germline assignment: CDR1 MDHEN and CDR2 SYDVKM.

V is TRBV28 and J is TRBJ2-7, with D possibly being TRBD1 (5 bases). The specimen was CD4+ T cells from PBMCs. The sequence was collected from a human donor with multiple sclerosis. CDR3 in amino acids: CASSSNGVGHTTYEQYF. DNA for the CDR3: TGTGCCAGCAGCTCAAATGGGGTTGGACACACGACCTACGAGCAGTACTTC.